The entry below describes one T cell receptor beta chain. This clone was detected only a few times. The clone's antigen remains unknown. Base qualities are not at hand, and no much larger clone is one base apart. The data originate from a study of cytomegalovirus exposure and HLA in healthy donors listed by TCRdb under 2017. Background on the whole study: An earlier analysis of 587 of the donors reported roughly 270 Gb of sequence data and 117 million unique TCR beta sequences from roughly 180 million T cells. Of the roughly 390 genotyped donors, 65% to 90% were placed in the genetic ancestry cluster associated with self-reported Caucasian donors. Genome-wide SNP genotypes for about 65% of the roughly 670 donors were used in a later genetic analysis, which treated that subset as a discovery cohort. To decide whether each TCR beta V gene segment behaved as functional or pseudogenic, an earlier analysis of approximately 590 of the donors relied on high-throughput TCR beta sequencing. Class I and class II HLA loci were covered by the typing at four-digit resolution. Donor age, sex, ethnicity and CMV serostatus were collected together with the repertoire data. To predict cytomegalovirus infection status, the study combined high-throughput TCR immunosequencing, statistical association of individual TCRs with disease status, and machine learning. All discovery cohort repertoires had been generated on a single sequencing platform. The number of donors typed differed by locus, with roughly 620-640 for A, B, C, DRB1 and DQB1, around 500 for DQA1, approximately 570 for DPA1, and 472 for DPB1. Approximately 300 gigabases of sequencing data and roughly 81 million unique TCR sequences made up an early release that covered 640 HLA-typed donors. Several DR-DQ haplotypes were treated as single units for association and clustering because of strong linkage in the cohort. Rather than using new phenotypic data, the later analysis identified candidate immune exposures from TCR beta sequences and from how often those sequences occurred across donors. The T cell repertoires of around 670 subjects were profiled by immunosequencing and related to cytomegalovirus serostatus. Across some 400 genotyped donors of the cohort, an average of roughly 250,000 unique TCR beta nucleotide sequences per donor were sequenced, and roughly a sixth of those sequences were non-productive. A later analysis re-examined previously published TCR beta repertoires from 610 or so donors and added high-resolution HLA genotyping to investigate patterns of TCR occurrence. The aim of the study was to test whether cataloging public T cell receptors could identify signatures of past pathogen exposure. A separate validation cohort of 90 to 150 different subjects was used in addition to the roughly 640-subject first cohort.

CDR1 and CDR2 are drawn from the germline V gene (reference sequence): LNHDA, SQIVND. V is reduced by 7 bases and J by 2 bases, leaving a spacing of 5 bases between them. Inclusive of the bounding cysteine and phenylalanine, the CDR3 is 11 residues long. CDR3 DNA is the only sequence kept; it has 33 bases, read in frame from the first base. Library generation was performed with the immunoSEQ multiplex PCR assay. For the multiplex PCR, a mixture combining 60 forward primers for TCR Vbeta segments and 13 reverse primers for TCR Jbeta segments was used. A multiplex PCR assay on genomic DNA amplified the CDR3 region of rearranged TCR beta genes. On the Illumina HiSeq System, the amplified TCR beta libraries were sequenced as 87-base-pair reads. As for how the authors treated the data: Across the 500 to 750 repertoires, a later analysis counted tens of millions of unique TCR beta chains, roughly 11 million of which were shared by at least two donors. Raw reads were error-corrected and collapsed into unique sequences by a nearest-neighbor algorithm in which closely related sequences were merged to remove PCR and sequencing errors. V, D and J gene segments were assigned by aligning CDR3 sequences to IMGT reference sequences. Each retained sequence needed at least a six-nucleotide match to both a V gene segment and a J gene segment. A rearrangement counted as productive if the CDR3 had no stop codons and remained in frame with V and J, and every other rearrangement counted as non-productive. CDR3 was defined according to IMGT convention as the region running from the second conserved V-encoded cysteine to the conserved J-encoded phenylalanine. The earlier analysis of 500 to 650 of the donors excluded any sequence lacking an unambiguous match to a single V gene segment. An earlier analysis of 500 to 700 of the donors classified V segments as functional when productive rearrangements were above 56.7% and as segregating when the standard deviation between donors was above 5%. To diagnose cytomegalovirus status from the catalog of TCR beta chain sequences, a statistical classification framework was built. In a later analysis, TCR nucleotide sequences were compared against IMGT/GENE-DB human TR gene sequences so that V and J genes could be assigned. In a later analysis, CDR3 sequences and most-parsimonious VDJ recombination scenarios were assigned using the TCRdist pipeline. A later analysis defined each TCR beta chain by its CDR3 amino acid sequence plus V-gene family, and excluded reads lacking a unique V-gene family. In a later analysis, 450 to 600 highly shared, low-generation-probability nucleotide sequences were removed to address suspected cross-contamination and a sequencing artifact. In a later analysis, a clonal expansion index was calculated for each public chain from normalized within-repertoire ranks of inferred template counts. A later analysis computed generation probabilities with a VDJ recombination model fitted to out-of-frame rearrangements, and checked the results against IGoR. In a later analysis, TCR-TCR, TCR-HLA and TCR-CMV co-occurrence was scored with hypergeometric tests, and a repertoire-size bias correction was applied to TCR pairs. In a later analysis, false discovery rates were estimated by permuting HLA or CMV assignments 20 times. In a later analysis, co-occurring TCRs were grouped using DBSCAN, and TCRdist sequence similarity was added for clustering within HLA-allele-positive subsets. Repertoires with fewer than 30,000 or more than 120,000 public chains were left out of co-occurrence clustering, as were four to six repertoires with anomalous nucleotide sharing. Sourced from immuneACCESS, this table was stored by TCRdb with only in-frame sequences that have V and J called. A share of the clones is absent; for the studies checked, an unresolved V gene accounts for under half, and the remainder has no known explanation. V, J and clone size are those of that table, while D and trimming were read from the DNA. The sample has 100,000 to 120,000 clones on record, 75% to 85% of them singletons. Jointly, the top ten make up roughly 1.9% of the sample.

In total, just over 650 healthy bone marrow donors made up the cohort. All cohort members were sampled while nominally healthy, although unrecorded immune exposures were likely present. The donor tested CMV seronegative and was one of the 352 seronegative cohort members. A peripheral blood sample was collected from each donor, and TCR beta sequencing was performed on peripheral blood mononuclear cells. Genomic DNA extraction from the blood cell samples was performed with the Qiagen DNeasy Blood Extraction Kit. Overall results and qualifications from the work: Across donors, most TCR sequences were observed very rarely, whereas some public TCRs were present in many individuals. A further reported finding was that TCR beta sequences accurately predicted the HLA-A and HLA-B alleles for most subjects in the first cohort. At a false discovery rate of 0.05, a later analysis linked some 18,000 TCR beta sequences to specific HLA alleles. Immune exposure information for the cohort was limited to CMV serostatus. Because HLA typing was unavailable for some donors at each locus, only the typed subset was used in association tests. The cohort was sequenced for TCR beta chains only, and without alpha or paired-chain data the features that could be detected were limited. The study gave a list of about 160 TCR beta chains associated with cytomegalovirus. The sequencing pipeline was judged likely to have produced a cluster of highly shared sequence variants as a technical artifact. V-gene and J-gene trimming of TCR beta chains was associated with a missense DCLRE1C variant in a later genetic analysis, and the association was replicated in an independent cohort. Cytomegalovirus status was reported to be diagnosed by the classifier with high specificity and sensitivity in both the original and validation cohorts. Because the 87-base-pair reads could not distinguish some IMGT-functional V segments, including TRBV6-2 and TRBV6-3, those segments were excluded. Sequencing depth was assumed to be roughly uniform across donors in the presence/absence analyses, though that assumption may not hold. Correlated functional status among segregating V segments might reflect linkage disequilibrium, but an unknown experimental factor could not be ruled out. A later analysis reported that several top co-occurrence clusters appeared linked to parvovirus B19, influenza, CMV and Epstein-Barr virus. The authors suggested that the approach could potentially be extended to other disease states and immunological phenotypes. A later analysis found that TCR association rates varied across HLA loci, with DRB1 alleles showing the most associated TCRs and HLA-C alleles the fewest. According to a later analysis, most CMV-associated TCR beta chains appeared to be HLA-restricted, and the HLA associations seemed to be driven largely by CMV exposure. According to a later genetic analysis, donors in an Asian-associated ancestry cluster had fewer N-insertions in productive TCRs than the approximately 610-donor mean. The earlier analysis of some 560 of the donors excluded around 17 rarely observed V segments, including chromosome 9 orphons, because counts were too low. Strong co-occurrence of HLA alleles, especially DR and DQ, made assigning TCR associations to individual alleles difficult. In an earlier analysis of roughly 560 of the donors, most TCR beta V segments were observed in productive rearrangements about 87% or about 30% of the time, broadly matching IMGT annotations. In vitro tests confirmed that a few of the cytomegalovirus-associated TCR beta chains recognize cytomegalovirus antigens. A later analysis found that HLA-associated TCR beta chains were more clonally expanded and had lower generation probabilities than equally common non-associated chains.

The origin of this receptor is a man under 40 in good health and CMV-seronegative. Recombination connected TRBV19 to TRBJ1-1; no D gene is confidently identified. Sequencing used PBMCs. DNA sequence: TGTGCCAGTACAGGTAACACTGAAGCTTTCTTT. This sequence encodes CASTGNTEAFF. Beyond the CDR3, the reference TRBV19 and TRBJ1-1 genes provide the residues; the full variable domain reads: DGGITQSPKYLFRKEGQNVTLSCEQNLNHDAMYWYRQDPGQGLRLIYYSQIVNDFQKGDIAEGYSVSREKKESFPLTVTSAQKNPTAFYLCASTGNTEAFFGQGTRLTVV.